The clone carrying this TCR beta chain has just a few counts. The PCR contained 60 Vbeta and 13 Jbeta primers. Produced via immunoSEQ multiplex PCR; TCRdb's table is partial and in-frame only. The table has some 130,000 clones, around 76% seen once. This record belongs to a study of cytomegalovirus exposure and HLA in healthy donors. V was trimmed by 0 bases and J by 5 bases, leaving 17 bases between them. This CDR3 comprises 16 residues. This TCR derives from a male donor in good health and CMV-seronegative. The chain carries TRBV23-1 and TRBJ2-7; maybe TRBD2 (5 bases). TRBV23-1 is sorted into the ORF group, with uncertain function. The sequenced sample consisted of PBMCs. The CDR3 protein is CASSQSESGRTHEQYF. The DNA of the CDR3 is TGCGCCAGCAGTCAATCGGAATCGGGAAGGACCCACGAGCAGTACTTC.